This T cell receptor (beta chain) came from a study of cytomegalovirus exposure and HLA in healthy donors. In the study overall: The platform used for the roughly 120 validation repertoires matched that of the 600 to 800 first-cohort repertoires, a later analysis reported.

Regarding the study as a whole: Reportedly, cytomegalovirus status was diagnosed with high sensitivity and specificity. Across donors, most TCRs were seen rarely, yet some public ones were widespread. Among TCR beta chains, those listed as cytomegalovirus-associated numbered 164.

Germline CDR1 is KGHSH and CDR2 is LQKENI. Trimming took off 5 bases at V and 5 bases at J, with 18 bases between the two ends. The CDR3 is 16 amino acids. In regard to this clone: No antigen is known for it.

Some clones are missing from TCRdb's copy, which holds only in-frame ones; the method was immunoSEQ multiplex PCR. The sample lists some 210,000 clones; approximately 87% were seen once. The chain joins TRBV18 to TRBJ2-2, with a weak D call TRBD2 (6 bases). The sample was PBMCs. The receptor's source is a woman aged 18-29 years in good health and CMV-seronegative. CDR3 sequence (DNA): TGTGCCAGCTCAATCGCCGGGACTCTAGCGACCGGGGAGCTGTTTTTT. It encodes CASSIAGTLATGELFF.